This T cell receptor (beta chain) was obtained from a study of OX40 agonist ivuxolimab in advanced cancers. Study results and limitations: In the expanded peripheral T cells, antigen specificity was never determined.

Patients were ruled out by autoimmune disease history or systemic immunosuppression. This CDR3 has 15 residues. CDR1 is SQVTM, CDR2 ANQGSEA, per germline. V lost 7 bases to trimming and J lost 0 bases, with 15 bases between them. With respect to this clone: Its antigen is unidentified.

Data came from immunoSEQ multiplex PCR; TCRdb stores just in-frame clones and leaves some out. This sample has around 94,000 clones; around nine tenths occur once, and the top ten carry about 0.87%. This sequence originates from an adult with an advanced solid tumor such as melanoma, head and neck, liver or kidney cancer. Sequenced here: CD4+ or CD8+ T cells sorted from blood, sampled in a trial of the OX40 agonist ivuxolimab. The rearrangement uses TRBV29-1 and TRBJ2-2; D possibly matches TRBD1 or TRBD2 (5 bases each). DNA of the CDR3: TGCAGCGATCAAACCGGGACCGCGAACACCGGGGAGCTGTTTTTT. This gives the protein CSDQTGTANTGELFF.